The 4 T cell receptor beta chains presented below share a single source sample, sequenced in a study of blood T cell repertoires in COVID-19. Using immunoSEQ multiplex PCR, the repertoire was profiled, and TCRdb retains in-frame clones only, with some absent. The sample holds approximately 200,000 clones, around 82% seen once. Sequencing was done on a sample of PBMCs or T cells enriched from blood (not recorded which). The receptors originated from a man aged 35-49 years who had recovered from COVID-19.

V gene TRBV12-3 or TRBV12-4 combines with J gene TRBJ1-6; D remains ambiguous. The CDR3 is 12 amino acids. The V and J ends lost 5 bases and 7 bases respectively, with 6 bases between them. CDR3: CASSRRNSPLHF. The CDR3 nucleotides read TGTGCCAGCAGTAGGAGGAATTCACCCCTCCACTTT.

The gene calls are TRBV5-5 and TRBJ2-2; D perhaps matches TRBD1 (6 bases). V was trimmed by 4 bases and J by 1 base, leaving 14 bases between them. The CDR3 totals 16 residues. Germline loops: CDR1 SGHKS, CDR2 YYEKEE (reference sequence). The CDR3 here is CASSPDKGGNTGELFF. The DNA of the CDR3 is TGTGCCAGCAGCCCCGATAAAGGGGGGAACACCGGGGAGCTGTTTTTT.

As to this clone: Its ends do not fully match the called genes, so a read error is possible. Other DNA variants within this sample encode the same CDR3. The chain recombines TRBV3-1 (or the pseudogene TRBV3-2) with TRBJ1-1, with D possibly TRBD1 on 6 matching bases. The CDR3 spans 14 residues. Germline V lookup: CDR1 LGHDT, CDR2 YNNKEL (reference sequence). As DNA, the CDR3 is TGTGCCAGTAGCCAAGGGACATTGAACACTGAAGCTTTCTTT. Its protein product is CASSQGTLNTEAFF.

The chain links TRBV11-2 to TRBJ2-3, with 7 bases that match TRBD2. The J segment lost 2 bases and the V segment lost 5 bases, leaving 7 bases of the junction unmatched. CDR3 length equals 15 residues. From germline, CDR1 is SGHAT and CDR2 FQNNGV. The DNA of the CDR3 is TGTGCCAGCAGCACTCTGACTAGCCTCACAGATACGCAGTATTTT. This sequence encodes CASSTLTSLTDTQYF.